One sample yielded the 30 T cell receptor beta chains listed below, sequenced in a study of T cell repertoires in cytomegalovirus infection. TCRdb re-called the reads with MiXCR, one entry per CDR3 protein. Of under 300,000 distinct CDR3 sequences listed, roughly a fifth are singletons. These receptors have no known antigen. The input for sequencing was cultured PBMCs, taken from culture after CMV antigen stimulation. These receptor sequences come from a human donor in good health (CMV status not recorded). Some clones in this sample may be carry-over from other donors' samples.

This clonotype was picked up many times. The gene calls are TRBV7-9 and TRBJ2-7; D perhaps matches TRBD2 (5 bases). CDR3 length: 14 residues. The V and J ends lost 1 base and 2 bases respectively, with 9 bases between them. In germline, CDR1 is SEHNR, CDR2 FQNEAQ (reference sequence). The chain's CDR3 is CASSLGSGTYEQYF. The CDR3 DNA is TGTGCCAGCAGCTTAGGTTCGGGAACCTACGAGCAGTACTTC.

This clonotype has more than one count but fewer than ten. V usage is TRBV2 and J usage is TRBJ2-1, with 13 bases fitting TRBD2. Germline CDR1 and CDR2: SNHLY and FYNNEI. The J segment lost 1 base and the V segment lost 4 bases, leaving 7 bases of the junction unmatched. The CDR3 sequence is 18 residues long. In DNA, the CDR3 is TGTGCCAGCAGTGTTACTAGCGGGAGGGAAGGGTCCTACAATGAGCAGTTCTTC. It yields the protein CASSVTSGREGSYNEQFF.

This clonotype appeared a few times. The chain links TRBV20-1 to TRBJ1-1, with a possible D match to TRBD1 (5 bases). This CDR3 spans 12 amino acids. V shed 6 bases and J shed 11 bases, with 19 bases lying between them. Germline-derived CDR1 and CDR2 are DFQATT and SNEGSKA (reference sequence). The chain's CDR3 is CSAPQGDFLAFF. DNA for the CDR3: TGCAGTGCCCCCCAAGGGGACTTCTTGGCTTTCTTT.

This clonotype was recorded a few times. The gene calls are TRBV4-3 and TRBJ2-3; no definite D call. Germline-derived CDR1 and CDR2 are LGHNA and YSLEER. The V gene lost 0 bases and the J gene lost 0 bases, with 7 bases spanning the gap. The CDR3 has 15 residues. CDR3 sequence: CASSQEGTSTDTQYF. The DNA for the CDR3 is TGCGCCAGCAGCCAAGAGGGAACTAGCACAGATACGCAGTATTTT.

This clonotype showed up just a few times. The J gene is TRBJ2-5, the V gene TRBV5-5, with D perhaps matching TRBD2 (6 bases). Germline V gene sequence: CDR1 SGHKS, CDR2 YYEKEE (reference sequence). The CDR3 has 15 amino acids. Trimming took off 0 bases at V and 3 bases at J, with 12 bases between the two ends. The DNA for the CDR3 is TGTGCCAGCAGCTTGGTTTCCGGGACTGAAGAGACCCAGTACTTC. It encodes CASSLVSGTEETQYF.

This sequence joins TRBV6-5 and TRBJ2-2, with 12 bases lining up with TRBD1. The CDR3 is 16 amino acids. Germline lookup yields CDR1 MNHEY and CDR2 SVGAGI. V was clipped by 5 bases and J by 3 bases; unmatched bases: 4. The CDR3 DNA sequence: TGTGCCAGCAGTCGCGGGACAGGGGGCTACACCGGGGAGCTGTTTTTT. Protein product: CASSRGTGGYTGELFF.

This clonotype turned up a few times. V is TRBV6-2 or TRBV6-3 and J is TRBJ2-7, with a possible D match to TRBD2 (7 bases). CDR1 is MNHEY, CDR2 SVGEGT, per germline. There are 13 residues in the CDR3. V lost 5 bases and J 5 bases, leaving 13 bases between the germline ends. Here the CDR3 DNA reads TGTGCCAGCAGTGTTCGGGGGGCGGACGAGCAGTACTTC. This gives the protein CASSVRGADEQYF.

This clonotype was detected a few times. The V and J genes are TRBV11-2 and TRBJ2-7; 13 nucleotides match TRBD2. J was trimmed by 4 bases and V by 7 bases; bases with no gene match: 10. The CDR3 is made up of 16 amino acids. Germline lookup yields CDR1 SGHAT and CDR2 FQNNGV. DNA for the CDR3: TGTGCCAGCACTCCACGGCCGGGACTAGCGGGATACGAGCAGTACGTC. Translating it yields CASTPRPGLAGYEQYV.

The chain joins TRBV9 to TRBJ2-1; 7 nucleotides align to TRBD2. CDR1 and CDR2 from the germline V gene are SGDLS and YYNGEE. CDR3 length: 12 residues. With 0 bases clipped from V and 10 bases from J, the junction kept 1 base outside the gene matches. The CDR3 region has the DNA TGTGCCAGCAGCGTAGAAGCGGGAGAGCAGTTCTTC. Translated: CASSVEAGEQFF.

This clonotype was found many times. The V gene is TRBV7-2, the J gene TRBJ2-3; D is uncertain. In germline, CDR1 is SGHTA, CDR2 FQGNSA. Trimming cost V 8 bases and J 0 bases, with 9 bases left between them. This CDR3 is 13 amino acids long. The CDR3 protein is CASEPPSTDTQYF. CDR3 nucleotides: TGTGCCAGCGAGCCTCCAAGCACAGATACGCAGTATTTT.

The chain carries TRBV4-2 and TRBJ1-2; no reliable D call. From germline, CDR1 is LGHNA and CDR2 YNFKEQ. The V and J ends lost 0 bases and 0 bases respectively, with 8 bases between them. The CDR3 has 15 residues. The CDR3: CASSQDWQTNYGYTF. The CDR3 DNA reads as TGTGCCAGCAGCCAAGATTGGCAGACTAACTATGGCTACACCTTC.

V is TRBV24-1 and J is TRBJ1-2; maybe TRBD1 (5 bases). Looked up from germline, CDR1 is KGHDR and CDR2 is SFDVKD. V was clipped by 4 bases and J by 5 bases, with 13 bases between them. The CDR3 sequence is 14 residues long. In DNA, the CDR3 is TGTGCCACCAGTGAATCCGGACGGACATATGGCTACACCTTC. It codes for CATSESGRTYGYTF.

This clonotype was observed a handful of times. The CDR3: CASSPGSSNSPLHF. The CDR3, as DNA: TGTGCCAGCAGCCCAGGTTCTAGCAATTCACCCCTCCACTTT. J is TRBJ1-6 and V is TRBV7-2; no clear D. The CDR3 sequence is 14 residues long. Per germline, CDR1 SGHTA and CDR2 FQGNSA. Trimming removed 5 bases from V and 7 bases from J, with 12 bases in between.

The sample holds many counts of this clonotype. The chain is built from TRBV6-1 and TRBJ2-2; D ambiguous. The CDR3 spans 13 residues. Per the germline V gene, CDR1 is MNHNS and CDR2 is SASEGT. With 7 bases removed from V and 4 bases from J, the gap between germline ends came to 10 bases. The CDR3 DNA reads TGTGCCAGCAATCGTAAGGTCACCGGGGAGCTGTTTTTT. Translating it yields CASNRKVTGELFF.

J is TRBJ2-1 and V is TRBV12-3 or TRBV12-4, with 9 bases aligning to TRBD2. The CDR3 loop spans 15 amino acids. V gave up 5 bases and J gave up 7 bases; unmatched junction bases: 9. DNA of the CDR3: TGTGCCAGCAGTCCACTGGGACTAGCAGGGAATGAGCAGTTCTTC. Amino acid sequence: CASSPLGLAGNEQFF.

This clonotype occurred a few times. The chain carries TRBV4-1 and TRBJ1-4, with TRBD1 matching over 10 bases. With 4 bases clipped from V and 6 bases from J, the junction kept 2 bases outside the gene matches. The CDR3 is made up of 14 amino acids. CDR1 is MGHRA, CDR2 YSYEKL, per germline. The CDR3 protein is CASSPDRGDEKLFF. The DNA of the CDR3 is TGCGCCAGCAGCCCGGACAGGGGGGATGAAAAACTGTTTTTT.

Regarding this clonotype: This clone may be a read error of a much larger clone one base away. The CDR3 loop is CASSLAQTGSTDTQYF. For the CDR3, the DNA is TGTGCCAGCAGCTTAGCCCAGACAGGGTCGACAGATACGCAGTATTTT. The chain employs TRBV7-6 and TRBJ2-3; TRBD1 matches 7 bases. This CDR3 comprises 16 residues. Germline CDR1 reads SGHVS; CDR2 reads FNYEAQ. After removal of 0 bases from V and 3 bases from J, the junction contained 6 bases not matched to a gene.

The V gene is TRBV30, the J gene TRBJ1-2; maybe TRBD1 (5 bases). The V and J ends lost 2 bases and 8 bases respectively, with 15 bases between them. From germline, CDR1 is GTSNPN and CDR2 SVGIG (reference sequence). This CDR3 region has 13 residues. Here the CDR3 DNA reads TGTGCCTGGAGTAAGACAGATTTATTGGGCTACACCTTC. Residues: CAWSKTDLLGYTF.

The sample holds many counts of this clonotype. This chain links TRBV7-2 with TRBJ2-1; D is possibly TRBD2 (6 bases). The germline CDR1 and CDR2 sequences are SGHTA and FQGNSA. The ends were cut back, 6 bases at V and 6 bases at J, with 18 bases in the middle. The CDR3 covers 15 residues. CDR3 sequence: CASRREARRGNEQFF. The CDR3 DNA sequence: TGTGCCAGCAGGAGGGAGGCCCGGCGGGGCAATGAGCAGTTCTTC.

The chain employs TRBV10-3 and TRBJ2-7; 10 positions agree with TRBD1. Germline trimming cut 8 bases from V and 4 bases from J; bases unmatched to any gene: 2. The CDR3 is 12 residues long. CDR1 is ENHRY and CDR2 is SYGVKD in the germline V gene. Written as DNA, the CDR3 is TGTGCCATCGGGGACAGGGGTTACGAGCAGTACTTC. It encodes CAIGDRGYEQYF.

The V and J genes are TRBV29-1 and TRBJ2-5; 7 bases map to TRBD2. The CDR3 consists of 13 residues. Germline CDR1 and CDR2: SQVTM and ANQGSEA. J gave up 5 bases and V 8 bases, and 11 bases lay outside the gene matches. The CDR3 sequence: CSTLRGGSETQYF. For the CDR3, the DNA is TGCAGCACCCTCCGGGGCGGGAGTGAGACCCAGTACTTC.

Ten or more counts support this clonotype. The chain uses TRBV7-2 and TRBJ1-1; tentative D call: TRBD1 (5 bases). The V end lost 3 bases, the J end lost 2 bases, and 7 bases lay between the germline ends. This CDR3 has 13 amino acids. Germline loops: CDR1 SGHTA, CDR2 FQGNSA. DNA of the CDR3: TGTGCCAGCAGCTTCCGGGACAACACTGAAGCTTTCTTT. It is translated as CASSFRDNTEAFF.

In its sample, this clonotype was seen a few times. This sequence joins TRBV11-2 and TRBJ2-5; 8 bases align to TRBD2. The J segment lost 3 bases and the V segment lost 6 bases, leaving 9 bases of the junction unmatched. Germline values: CDR1 SGHAT, CDR2 FQNNGV. This CDR3 comprises 15 residues. The CDR3 nucleotides read TGTGCCAGCAGAAGGCCCGGGACTAGGGAAGAGACCCAGTACTTC. This sequence encodes CASRRPGTREETQYF.

The CDR3 is CASKTGGNQPQHF. The CDR3, as DNA: TGTGCCAGCAAGACAGGGGGCAATCAGCCCCAGCATTTT. J is TRBJ1-5 and V is TRBV28; 8 nucleotides match TRBD1. CDR1 MDHEN and CDR2 SYDVKM come from the germline V gene. Losses at the gene ends were 7 bases for V and 2 bases for J; bases not matched to a gene: 1. The CDR3 covers 13 residues.

The rearrangement uses TRBV7-9 and TRBJ2-3, with 7 bases identical to TRBD2. V lost 3 bases and J lost 4; bases outside the gene matches: 10. Germline lookup yields CDR1 SEHNR and CDR2 FQNEAQ (reference sequence). The CDR3 runs 16 residues. The CDR3 sequence: CASSFIRGGIADTQYF. DNA for the CDR3: TGTGCCAGCAGCTTTATTCGCGGGGGAATAGCAGATACGCAGTATTTT.

The V call is TRBV6-2 or TRBV6-3, the J call TRBJ2-1; D is possibly TRBD2 (6 bases). In germline, CDR1 is MNHEY, CDR2 SVGEGT. Trimming removed 2 bases at V and 12 bases at J, with 17 bases between. This CDR3 contains 14 residues. CDR3 amino acids: CASSYLADRRGQFF. CDR3 coding DNA: TGTGCCAGCAGTTACCTCGCGGACCGGAGGGGGCAGTTCTTC.

The rearrangement links TRBV11-2 to TRBJ2-5, with 8 bases aligning to TRBD2. The CDR3 runs to 16 residues. J was trimmed by 4 bases and V by 5 bases; bases with no gene match: 12. Germline-derived CDR1 and CDR2 are SGHAT and FQNNGV. CDR3 sequence reads: CASSTQPGLEGETQYF. DNA of the CDR3: TGTGCCAGCAGCACTCAACCGGGACTAGAGGGAGAGACCCAGTACTTC.

The chain links TRBV12-3 or TRBV12-4 to TRBJ1-1; 7 positions match TRBD1. J was trimmed by 1 base and V by 5 bases; bases with no gene match: 4. This CDR3 has 14 residues. The CDR3 DNA is TGTGCCAGCAGTAGGGACAGAAAGAACACTGAAGCTTTCTTT. Amino acid sequence: CASSRDRKNTEAFF.

V and J are TRBV5-1 and TRBJ2-3; D is tentatively TRBD1 or TRBD2 (5 bases each). Looked up from germline, CDR1 is SGHRS and CDR2 is YFSETQ. V lost 2 bases, J lost 4 bases, and 11 bases lay in between. The CDR3 length is 14 residues. The CDR3 loop is CASSFGTLADTQYF. The DNA for the CDR3 is TGCGCCAGCAGCTTTGGGACCCTCGCAGATACGCAGTATTTT. Together with reference TRBV5-1 and TRBJ2-3, the CDR3 gives the full variable domain: KAGVTQTPRYLIKTRGQQVTLSCSPISGHRSVSWYQQTPGQGLQFLFEYFSETQRNKGNFPGRFSGRQFSNSRSEMNVSTLELGDSALYLCASSFGTLADTQYFGPGTRLTVL.

The CDR3 loop reads CATQATSGILSDTQYF. CDR3 in DNA: TGTGCCACCCAGGCAACTAGCGGGATCCTTTCCGATACGCAGTATTTT. The chain joins TRBV10-3 to TRBJ2-3, with 10 positions matching TRBD2. Germline V gene data show CDR1 as ENHRY and CDR2 as SYGVKD. The CDR3 sequence is 16 residues long. With V trimmed by 10 bases and J by 6 bases, 16 bases remained unmatched.